This T cell receptor beta chain was retrieved from a study of vaccination and CD4 T cells after COVID-19. Study findings and constraints: From around 21 to 38, the median of SARS-CoV-2-reactive clonotypes rose without reaching significance.

Treatment reported: approximately 11-day PBMC culture with coronavirus spike peptide pools or control peptides (ViraFEST assay). With the Oncomine TCR Beta short-read assay, DNA from cultured CD4+ T cells was sequenced. TCRdb recomputed calls from the PCR reads with MiXCR, one row per CDR3 protein. The profile shows about 15,000 distinct CDR3 sequences, approximately 71% of them singletons. In regard to this clonotype: Its antigen is still unknown.

The clonotype originates from a human donor who had recovered from COVID-19. Sequenced material: CD4+ T cells from blood, cultured in vitro.

CDR3 DNA sequence: TGTGCCAGCAGCACGCACAGGCAAGAGACCCAGTACTTC. Translation gives CASSTHRQETQYF. The chain couples TRBV7-3 to TRBJ2-5, with D tentatively TRBD1 (5 bases). Germline-derived CDR1 and CDR2 are SGHTA and FQGTGA. Trimming pared 5 bases from V and 2 bases from J, leaving 9 bases between. This CDR3 comprises 13 residues.